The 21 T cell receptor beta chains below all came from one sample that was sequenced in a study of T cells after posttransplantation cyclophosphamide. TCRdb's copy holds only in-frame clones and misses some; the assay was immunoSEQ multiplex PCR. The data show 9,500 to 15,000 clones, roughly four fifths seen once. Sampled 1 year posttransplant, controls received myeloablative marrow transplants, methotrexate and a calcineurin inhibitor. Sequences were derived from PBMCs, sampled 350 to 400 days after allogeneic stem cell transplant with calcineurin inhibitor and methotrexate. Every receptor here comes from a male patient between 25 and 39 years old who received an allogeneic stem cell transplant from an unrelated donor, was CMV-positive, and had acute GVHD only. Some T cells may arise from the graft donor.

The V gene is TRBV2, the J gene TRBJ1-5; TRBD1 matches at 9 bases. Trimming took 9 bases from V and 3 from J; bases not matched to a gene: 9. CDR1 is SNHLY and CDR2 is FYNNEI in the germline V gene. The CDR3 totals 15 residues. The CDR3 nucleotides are TGTGCCAGTCGAGCCGGGACAGGGCACAATCAGCCCCAGCATTTT. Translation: CASRAGTGHNQPQHF. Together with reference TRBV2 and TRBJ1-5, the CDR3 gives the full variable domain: EPEVTQTPSHQVTQMGQEVILRCVPISNHLYFYWYRQILGQKVEFLVSFYNNEISEKSEIFDDQFSVERPDGSNFTLKIRSTKLEDSAMYFCASRAGTGHNQPQHFGDGTRLSIL.

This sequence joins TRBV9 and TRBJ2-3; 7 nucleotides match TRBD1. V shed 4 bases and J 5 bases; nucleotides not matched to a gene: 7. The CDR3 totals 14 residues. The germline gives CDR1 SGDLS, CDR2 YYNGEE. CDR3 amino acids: CASSLGGTGDTQYF. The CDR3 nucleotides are TGTGCCAGCAGCTTAGGGGGCACGGGAGATACGCAGTATTTT.

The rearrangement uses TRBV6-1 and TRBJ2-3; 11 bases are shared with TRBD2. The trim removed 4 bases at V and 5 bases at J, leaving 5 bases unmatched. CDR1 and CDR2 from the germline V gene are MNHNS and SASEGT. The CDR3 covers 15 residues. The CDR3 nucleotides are TGTGCCAGCAGTGTTAGCGGGGGGGGGAAAGATACGCAGTATTTT. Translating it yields CASSVSGGGKDTQYF.

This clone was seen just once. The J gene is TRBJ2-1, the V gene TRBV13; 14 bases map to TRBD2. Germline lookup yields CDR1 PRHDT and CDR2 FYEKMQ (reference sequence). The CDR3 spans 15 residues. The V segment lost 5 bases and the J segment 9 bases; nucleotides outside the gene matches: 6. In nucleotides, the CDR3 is TGTGCCAGCAGCAATCCGGGACTAGCGGGAGCTGAGCAGTTCTTC. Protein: CASSNPGLAGAEQFF. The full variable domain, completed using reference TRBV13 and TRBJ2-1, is AAGVIQSPRHLIKEKRETATLKCYPIPRHDTVYWYQQGPGQDPQFLISFYEKMQSDKGSIPDRFSAQQFSDYHSELNMSSLELGDSALYFCASSNPGLAGAEQFFGPGTRLTVL.

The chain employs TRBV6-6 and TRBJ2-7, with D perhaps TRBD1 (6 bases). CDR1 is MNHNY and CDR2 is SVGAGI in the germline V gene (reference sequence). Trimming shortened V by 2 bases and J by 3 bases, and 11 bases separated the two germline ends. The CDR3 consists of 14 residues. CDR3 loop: CASSYRTDSYEQYF. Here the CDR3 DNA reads TGTGCCAGCAGTTACCGGACGGACAGCTACGAGCAGTACTTC.

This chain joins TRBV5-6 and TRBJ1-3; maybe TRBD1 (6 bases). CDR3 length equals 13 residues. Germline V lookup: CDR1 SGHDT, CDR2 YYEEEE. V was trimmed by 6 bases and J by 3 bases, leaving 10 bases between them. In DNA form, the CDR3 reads TGTGCCAGCAAACAGGGAAATGGAAACACCATATATTTT. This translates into CASKQGNGNTIYF. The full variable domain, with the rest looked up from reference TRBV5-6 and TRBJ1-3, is DAGVTQSPTHLIKTRGQQVTLRCSPKSGHDTVSWYQQALGQGPQFIFQYYEEEERQRGNFPDRFSGHQFPNYSSELNVNALLLGDSALYLCASKQGNGNTIYFGEGSWLTVV.

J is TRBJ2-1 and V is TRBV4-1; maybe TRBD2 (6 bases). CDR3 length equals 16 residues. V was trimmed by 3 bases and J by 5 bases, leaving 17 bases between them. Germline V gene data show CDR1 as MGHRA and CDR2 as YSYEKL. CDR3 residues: CASSHPQVSGHNEQFF. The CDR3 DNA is TGCGCCAGCAGCCATCCCCAGGTGAGCGGGCACAATGAGCAGTTCTTC.

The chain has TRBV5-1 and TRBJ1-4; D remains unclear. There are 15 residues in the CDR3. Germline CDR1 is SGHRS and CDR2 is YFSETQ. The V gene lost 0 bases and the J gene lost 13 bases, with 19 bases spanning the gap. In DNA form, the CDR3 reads TGCGCCAGCAGCTTGGACGGCCAAGGAACGGCGGCACTGTTTTTT. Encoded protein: CASSLDGQGTAALFF. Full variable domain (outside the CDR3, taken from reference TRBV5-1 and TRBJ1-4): KAGVTQTPRYLIKTRGQQVTLSCSPISGHRSVSWYQQTPGQGLQFLFEYFSETQRNKGNFPGRFSGRQFSNSRSEMNVSTLELGDSALYLCASSLDGQGTAALFFGSGTQLSVL.

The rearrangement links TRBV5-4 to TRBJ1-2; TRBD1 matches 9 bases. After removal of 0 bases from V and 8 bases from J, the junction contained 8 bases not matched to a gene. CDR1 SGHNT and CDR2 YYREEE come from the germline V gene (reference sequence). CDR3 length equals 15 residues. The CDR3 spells CASSLVVGQGSGYTF. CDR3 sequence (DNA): TGTGCCAGCAGCTTGGTAGTGGGACAGGGTTCGGGCTACACCTTC.

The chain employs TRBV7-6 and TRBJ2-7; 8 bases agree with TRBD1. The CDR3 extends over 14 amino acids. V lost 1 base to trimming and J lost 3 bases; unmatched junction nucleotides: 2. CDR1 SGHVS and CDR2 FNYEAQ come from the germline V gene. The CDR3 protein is CASSLGGTGYEQYF. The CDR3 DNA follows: TGTGCCAGCAGCTTAGGGGGGACAGGCTACGAGCAGTACTTC.

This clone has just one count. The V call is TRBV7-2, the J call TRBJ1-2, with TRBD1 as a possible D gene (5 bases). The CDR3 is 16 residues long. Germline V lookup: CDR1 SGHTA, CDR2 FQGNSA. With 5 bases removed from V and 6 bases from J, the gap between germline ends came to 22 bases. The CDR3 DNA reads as TGTGCCAGCAGCCCCCATCTGGGGGGACGTAGCAATGGCTACACCTTC. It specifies CASSPHLGGRSNGYTF.

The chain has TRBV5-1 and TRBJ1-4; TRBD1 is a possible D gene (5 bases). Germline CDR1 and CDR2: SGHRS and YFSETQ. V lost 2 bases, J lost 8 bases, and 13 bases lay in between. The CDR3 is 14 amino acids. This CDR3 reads CASSLSQKGEKLFF. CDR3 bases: TGCGCCAGCAGCTTATCCCAGAAGGGGGAAAAACTGTTTTTT.

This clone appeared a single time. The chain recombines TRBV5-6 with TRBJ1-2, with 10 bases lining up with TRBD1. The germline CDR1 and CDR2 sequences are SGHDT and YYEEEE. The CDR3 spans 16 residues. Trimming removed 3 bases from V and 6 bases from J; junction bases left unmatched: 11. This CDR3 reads CASSSGGLGQGHGYTF. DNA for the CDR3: TGTGCCAGCAGCTCCGGAGGGTTGGGACAGGGGCATGGCTACACCTTC.

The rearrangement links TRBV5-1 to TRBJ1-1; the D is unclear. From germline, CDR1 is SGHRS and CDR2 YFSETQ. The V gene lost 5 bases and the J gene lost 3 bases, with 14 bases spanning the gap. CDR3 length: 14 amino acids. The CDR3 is CASSSGYRDTEAFF. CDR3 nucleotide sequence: TGCGCCAGCAGTTCCGGGTATCGAGACACTGAAGCTTTCTTT.

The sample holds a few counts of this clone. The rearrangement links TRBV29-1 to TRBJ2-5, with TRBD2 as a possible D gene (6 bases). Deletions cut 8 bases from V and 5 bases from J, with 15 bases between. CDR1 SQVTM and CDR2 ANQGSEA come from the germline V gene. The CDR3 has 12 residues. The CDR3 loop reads CSWFGGYETQYF. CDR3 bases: TGCAGCTGGTTCGGGGGATATGAGACCCAGTACTTC.

The CDR3 reads CASSAGLGTEAFF. CDR3 nucleotides: TGTGCCAGCAGCGCAGGGTTAGGGACTGAAGCTTTCTTT. The gene calls are TRBV7-6 and TRBJ1-1; D possibly corresponds to TRBD1 (5 bases). V was cut by 5 bases and J by 5 bases, with 12 bases left in between. The CDR3 has 13 residues. From germline, CDR1 is SGHVS and CDR2 FNYEAQ.

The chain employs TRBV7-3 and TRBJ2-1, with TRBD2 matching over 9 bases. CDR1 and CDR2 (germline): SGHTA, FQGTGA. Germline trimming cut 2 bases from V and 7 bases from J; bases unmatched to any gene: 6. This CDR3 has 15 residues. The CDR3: CASSLGLAGKNEQFF. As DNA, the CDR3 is TGTGCCAGCAGCTTAGGCCTAGCGGGAAAGAATGAGCAGTTCTTC.

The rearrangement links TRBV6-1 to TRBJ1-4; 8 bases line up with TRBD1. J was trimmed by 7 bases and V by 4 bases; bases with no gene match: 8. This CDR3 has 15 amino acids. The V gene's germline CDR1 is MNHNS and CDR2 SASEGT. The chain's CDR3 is CASSADRGFGEKLFF. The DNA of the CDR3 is TGTGCCAGCAGTGCAGACAGGGGATTTGGTGAAAAACTGTTTTTT.

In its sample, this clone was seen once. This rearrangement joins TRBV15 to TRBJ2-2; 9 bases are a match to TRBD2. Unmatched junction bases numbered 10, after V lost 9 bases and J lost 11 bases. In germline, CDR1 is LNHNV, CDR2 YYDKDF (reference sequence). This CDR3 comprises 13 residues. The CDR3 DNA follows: TGTGCCACTACGTCTGCGGGGGGGCGTGAGCTGTTTTTT. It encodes CATTSAGGRELFF.

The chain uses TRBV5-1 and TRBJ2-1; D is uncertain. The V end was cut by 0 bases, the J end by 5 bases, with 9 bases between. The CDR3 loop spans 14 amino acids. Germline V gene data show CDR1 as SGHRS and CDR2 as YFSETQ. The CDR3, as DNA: TGCGCCAGCAGCTTGGTGTACAGAAACAATGAGCAGTTCTTC. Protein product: CASSLVYRNNEQFF.

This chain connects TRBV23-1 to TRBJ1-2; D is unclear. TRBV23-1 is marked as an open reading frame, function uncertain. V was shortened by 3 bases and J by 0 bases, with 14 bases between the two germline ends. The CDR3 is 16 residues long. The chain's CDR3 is CASSHGLRTSNYGYTF. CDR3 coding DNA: TGCGCCAGCAGTCACGGACTGAGAACTTCTAACTATGGCTACACCTTC.